This T cell receptor (beta chain) was recorded in a study of blood T cells in healthy people across ages. Combining a sample-barcoded 5' primer with a J-beta primer mix, a second PCR ran for about 7 to 12 cycles. TCRdb re-called the 5' RACE reads with MiXCR, one entry per CDR3 protein. The sample yields about 650,000 distinct CDR3 sequences, approximately 29% seen once. The V and J ends lost 7 bases and 4 bases respectively, with 16 bases between them. The CDR3 is 15 amino acids. Germline V gene lookup returns CDR1 SGHAT and CDR2 FQNNGV. This clonotype occurred a few times. The sequenced sample was blood. The V and J genes are TRBV11-2 and TRBJ1-4; no firm D call. This receptor was taken from a woman older than 75 in good health. CDR3 in DNA: TGTGCCAGCACCCGGTCGGGCGGGATTAATGAAAAACTGTTTTTT. Its translation: CASTRSGGINEKLFF.